This TCR beta chain was recovered during a study of T cell repertoires in cytomegalovirus infection. Study-wide background: Evidence of both CMV infection and a matching HLA type came from public TCR beta signatures.

MiXCR, run by TCRdb on the reads, gives a single entry per CDR3 protein. Of nearly 450,000 distinct CDR3 sequences in the sample, approximately 31% are singletons; the top ten hold about 13%. Germline V gene data show CDR1 as SGHRS and CDR2 as YFSETQ. The V segment lost 5 bases and the J segment 8 bases; nucleotides outside the gene matches: 16. This CDR3 is built from 16 residues. Study outcomes and limitations: Individuals carrying CMV plus the relevant HLA were identified by cumulative frequency of public TCR beta families.

This clonotype was detected a few times. The target antigen is unknown. The V call is TRBV5-1, the J call TRBJ1-3; 7 nucleotides agree with TRBD1. The specimen was PBMCs. This TCR derives from a human donor in good health (CMV status not recorded). Some clones in this sample may be carry-over from other donors' samples. CDR3 sequence reads: CASRSRRGNLEDTIYF. DNA for the CDR3: TGCGCCAGCAGATCACGCAGGGGGAACCTGGAAGACACCATATATTTT.